A single sample gave rise to the 21 T cell receptor beta chains below, sequenced in a study of blood T cell repertoires in COVID-19. Using immunoSEQ multiplex PCR, the repertoire was profiled, and TCRdb retains in-frame clones only, with some absent. Of 75,000 to 80,000 clones detected, 86% appear once; the ten largest clones hold 18%. The specimen sequenced was peripheral blood. The origin of the receptors is a human donor in a cohort sampled during active COVID-19.

The genes are TRBV10-1 and TRBJ2-1; the match to TRBD2 covers 10 bases. Germline V gives CDR1 WNHNN, CDR2 SYGVQD (reference sequence). The CDR3 runs 17 residues. With V trimmed by 1 base and J by 8 bases, 11 bases remained unmatched. CDR3: CASSEYPPSGSKDEQFF. CDR3 coding DNA: TGCGCCAGCAGTGAGTATCCTCCTAGCGGGAGTAAGGATGAGCAGTTCTTC.

The rearrangement joins TRBV6-5 to TRBJ1-5; 7 nucleotides agree with TRBD1. This CDR3 has 14 residues. Germline assignment: CDR1 MNHEY and CDR2 SVGAGI. Germline trimming cut 10 bases from V and 5 bases from J; bases unmatched to any gene: 11. In DNA, the CDR3 is TGTGCCACAACGACCTGGGACAGATATCAGCCCCAGCATTTT. The encoded protein is CATTTWDRYQPQHF.

The chain carries TRBV19 and TRBJ1-3; D remains ambiguous. Germline values: CDR1 LNHDA, CDR2 SQIVND (reference sequence). V was trimmed by 3 bases and J by 2 bases, leaving 11 bases between them. CDR3 length: 15 amino acids. The CDR3 region has the DNA TGTGCCAGTAGTATCGGCAGGAGGGCTGGAAACACCATATATTTT. The encoded protein is CASSIGRRAGNTIYF. The entire variable domain, with the rest obtained from reference TRBV19 and TRBJ1-3, is as follows: DGGITQSPKYLFRKEGQNVTLSCEQNLNHDAMYWYRQDPGQGLRLIYYSQIVNDFQKGDIAEGYSVSREKKESFPLTVTSAQKNPTAFYLCASSIGRRAGNTIYFGEGSWLTVV.

The chain combines TRBV4-2 with TRBJ2-3, with TRBD2 matching 13 bases. Per the germline V gene, CDR1 is LGHNA and CDR2 is YNFKEQ. The CDR3 runs 21 residues. The V and J ends lost 4 bases and 6 bases, in that order; junction bases with no gene match: 22. The CDR3 here is CASSLLRQPGTSGTRGDTQYF. DNA of the CDR3: TGTGCCAGCAGCCTACTCCGTCAGCCCGGGACTAGCGGGACCCGCGGGGATACGCAGTATTTT.

This clone was observed a few times. The chain uses TRBV6-1 and TRBJ1-5; a possible D gene is TRBD1 (5 bases). With 3 bases removed from V and 7 bases from J, the gap between germline ends came to 10 bases. Germline V CDR1 and CDR2: MNHNS, SASEGT. The CDR3 contains 13 residues. The CDR3 nucleotides read TGTGCCAGCAGTGAGTGGGGCGCACAGCCCCAGCATTTT. This sequence encodes CASSEWGAQPQHF.

The rearrangement joins TRBV4-1 to TRBJ1-5, with TRBD1 matching 9 bases. CDR3 size: 15 residues. After removal of 3 bases from V and 6 bases from J, the junction contained 6 bases not matched to a gene. Germline V lookup: CDR1 MGHRA, CDR2 YSYEKL. CDR3 sequence reads: CASSHHGTGTQPQHF. The CDR3 region has the DNA TGCGCCAGCAGCCACCACGGGACAGGGACTCAGCCCCAGCATTTT.

The gene calls are TRBV29-1 and TRBJ2-7, with TRBD1 matching over 8 bases. CDR3 size: 17 residues. V trimming: 0 bases; J trimming: 3 bases; junction bases outside the gene matches: 13. CDR1 and CDR2 (germline): SQVTM, ANQGSEA. CDR3 nucleotides: TGCAGCGTTGAAGAGTATTTACCCCAGGGGGCTGGCTACGAGCAGTACTTC. This codes for CSVEEYLPQGAGYEQYF.

In this sample, this clone turned up a few times. The chain employs TRBV7-9 and TRBJ1-1; D gene uncertain. This CDR3 region has 13 residues. Between the trimmed V and J ends, which lost 5 bases and 4 bases, there was a span of 11 bases. The germline V gene has CDR1 SEHNR and CDR2 FQNEAQ (reference sequence). The CDR3 DNA follows: TGTGCCAGCAGCCTTACCGGGGTCACTGAAGCTTTCTTT. Translated, it gives CASSLTGVTEAFF. The full variable domain, in which reference TRBV7-9 and TRBJ1-1 provide the parts outside the CDR3, is DTGVSQNPRHKITKRGQNVTFRCDPISEHNRLYWYRQTLGQGPEFLTYFQNEAQLEKSRLLSDRFSAERPKGSFSTLEIQRTEQGDSAMYLCASSLTGVTEAFFGQGTRLTVV.

The rearrangement uses TRBV6-4 and TRBJ1-1; D remains unclear. The V gene's germline CDR1 is MRHNA and CDR2 SNTAGT. V lost 5 bases, J lost 1 base, and 8 bases lay in between. The CDR3 covers 13 residues. CDR3 DNA: TGTGCCAGCAGTCGGGGATGGAACACTGAAGCTTTCTTT. Its translation is CASSRGWNTEAFF.

The CDR3 nucleotides read TGTGCCAGCAGCTTCCAATGGGAGGAGGCGTACGAGCAGTACTTC. Translation: CASSFQWEEAYEQYF. The chain carries TRBV5-5 and TRBJ2-7; D is possibly TRBD2 (6 bases). Germline V gives CDR1 SGHKS, CDR2 YYEKEE (reference sequence). V shed 2 bases and J shed 4 bases, with 16 bases lying between them. CDR3 size: 15 residues. The full variable domain, rest sourced from reference TRBV5-5 and TRBJ2-7, is DAGVTQSPTHLIKTRGQQVTLRCSPISGHKSVSWYQQVLGQGPQFIFQYYEKEERGRGNFPDRFSARQFPNYSSELNVNALLLGDSALYLCASSFQWEEAYEQYFGPGTRLTVT.

J is TRBJ2-3 and V is TRBV2; D is undetermined. CDR1 and CDR2 from the germline V gene are SNHLY and FYNNEI. The germline V and J ends were trimmed by 7 bases and 4 bases, with 12 bases remaining between them. This CDR3 spans 13 amino acids. Written as DNA, the CDR3 is TGTGCCAGCACAACCTTCGGGTCAGATACGCAGTATTTT. Its translation: CASTTFGSDTQYF.

This chain links TRBV27 with TRBJ1-1; 9 bases fit TRBD1. The V gene's germline CDR1 is MNHEY and CDR2 SMNVEV (reference sequence). V was clipped by 5 bases and J by 5 bases; unmatched bases: 9. The CDR3 sequence is 15 residues long. The CDR3 loop is CASSPRDRAATEAFF. The DNA for the CDR3 is TGTGCCAGCAGTCCAAGGGACAGGGCGGCTACTGAAGCTTTCTTT.

This chain links TRBV9 with TRBJ1-5; 7 positions match TRBD1. Germline V CDR1 and CDR2: SGDLS, YYNGEE. Trimming cost V 4 bases and J 7 bases; bases outside gene matches: 14. The CDR3 loop spans 16 amino acids. The CDR3 region is CASSKGGRGEGQPQHF. In DNA, the CDR3 is TGTGCCAGCAGCAAAGGGGGCAGGGGCGAGGGGCAGCCCCAGCATTTT.

This clone was seen a single time. This rearrangement joins TRBV3-1 (or the pseudogene TRBV3-2) to TRBJ1-3; D not certain. Germline CDR1 reads LGHDT; CDR2 reads YNNKEL (reference sequence). Trimming pared 3 bases from V and 3 bases from J, leaving 12 bases between. The length of the CDR3 is 15 residues. The CDR3 sequence: CASSHQRAVGNTIYF. For the CDR3, the DNA is TGTGCCAGCAGCCACCAGAGGGCTGTTGGAAACACCATATATTTT.

The J gene is TRBJ2-1, the V gene TRBV19; 8 positions agree with TRBD2. Germline CDR1 LNHDA, CDR2 SQIVND (reference sequence). The CDR3 consists of 14 residues. The junction had 4 bases not matched to a gene; V was cut back by 6 bases and J by 3 bases. CDR3 nucleotides: TGTGCCAGTAGCGAGCGGGAGAGCTACAATGAGCAGTTCTTC. This encodes CASSERESYNEQFF.

The CDR3 sequence: CASSVTRFYEQYF. Written as DNA, the CDR3 is TGTGCCAGCAGCGTGACTAGGTTCTACGAGCAGTACTTC. The chain joins TRBV7-2 to TRBJ2-7; D is possibly TRBD2 (6 bases). This CDR3 is built from 13 residues. V lost 5 bases and J 3 bases, leaving 11 bases between the germline ends. Germline assignment: CDR1 SGHTA and CDR2 FQGNSA.

This chain joins TRBV4-1 and TRBJ1-5, with 8 bases fitting TRBD1. There are 17 residues in the CDR3. Germline V gene data show CDR1 as MGHRA and CDR2 as YSYEKL. After removal of 1 base from V and 5 bases from J, the junction contained 10 bases not matched to a gene. The CDR3 nucleotides read TGCGCCAGCAGCCAAGTCAGGGCAGGGGGCGTCGATCAGCCCCAGCATTTT. This gives the protein CASSQVRAGGVDQPQHF.

This chain connects TRBV12-3 or TRBV12-4 to TRBJ2-3; maybe TRBD1 (6 bases). V lost 6 bases and J 7 bases, leaving 11 bases between the germline ends. The CDR3 has 12 amino acids. CDR3 sequence reads: CASRQGAYTQYF. DNA of the CDR3: TGTGCCAGCAGACAGGGTGCCTATACGCAGTATTTT.

V and J are TRBV11-3 and TRBJ2-3; D may be TRBD1 (7 bases). This CDR3 contains 14 residues. Looked up from germline, CDR1 is SGHNT and CDR2 is YENEEA. V lost 1 base to trimming and J lost 6 bases, with 11 bases between them. Here the CDR3 DNA reads TGTGCCAGCAGCTTAGGGACAGGAGGGGATACGCAGTATTTT. Translating gives CASSLGTGGDTQYF. The whole variable domain, filled in from reference TRBV11-3 and TRBJ2-3, reads EAGVVQSPRYKIIEKKQPVAFWCNPISGHNTLYWYLQNLGQGPELLIRYENEEAVDDSQLPKDRFSAERLKGVDSTLKIQPAELGDSAVYLCASSLGTGGDTQYFGPGTRLTVL.

The V gene is TRBV27, the J gene TRBJ2-1, with TRBD2 matching 8 bases. The germline V gene encodes CDR1 MNHEY and CDR2 SMNVEV (reference sequence). The V gene end was trimmed by 6 bases and the J gene end by 9 bases; junction bases not matched to a gene: 16. There are 16 residues in the CDR3. CDR3 in amino acids: CASRYGYGRARGEQFF. In DNA form, the CDR3 reads TGTGCCAGCAGGTACGGCTACGGGAGGGCCAGAGGTGAGCAGTTCTTC.

The rearrangement joins TRBV5-1 to TRBJ1-2; 7 nucleotides match TRBD1. V trimming: 0 bases; J trimming: 10 bases; junction bases outside the gene matches: 15. CDR3 length equals 16 residues. The germline CDR1 and CDR2 sequences are SGHRS and YFSETQ. CDR3 in DNA: TGCGCCAGCAGCTTGGCCCCTAGTTCCGGGACAGATCACTACACCTTC. Amino acid sequence: CASSLAPSSGTDHYTF. The whole variable domain, filled in from reference TRBV5-1 and TRBJ1-2, reads KAGVTQTPRYLIKTRGQQVTLSCSPISGHRSVSWYQQTPGQGLQFLFEYFSETQRNKGNFPGRFSGRQFSNSRSEMNVSTLELGDSALYLCASSLAPSSGTDHYTFGSGTRLTVV.